The clone carrying this TCR beta chain appeared many times. Its antigen is unknown. The V gene end was trimmed by 6 bases and the J gene end by 5 bases; junction bases not matched to a gene: 13. Per germline, CDR1 DFQATT and CDR2 SNEGSKA (reference sequence). The CDR3 extends over 15 amino acids. Sequenced patients had shown CD8+CD57+ cell expansion by flow cytometry. Every patient was diagnosed with severe acquired aplastic anemia. This entry is derived from a study of CD8+CD57+ T cells in acquired aplastic anemia. Study-wide context: Mean DNA quantity obtained from sorted CD4+ and CD8+ cells was around 3.2 ug.

Genomic DNA, the template, was used for profiling of the TCR beta VDJ and CDR3. MiXCR, applied by TCRdb to the reads, yields one record per CDR3 protein. The sample holds some 160,000 distinct CDR3 sequences, roughly 48% seen once. Study-wide results and caveats: With respect to CD8+ Simpson's diversity, patients and controls did not differ significantly.

Sequenced: sorted CD4+, CD8+, or CD8+CD57+ T cells (not recorded which) from PBMCs. The chain employs TRBV20-1 and TRBJ2-5; 9 positions match TRBD2. This TCR derives from a human donor with aplastic anemia. The CDR3 spells CSAAGGGRGRETQYF. CDR3 in DNA: TGCAGTGCAGCGGGAGGCGGGAGAGGAAGGGAGACCCAGTACTTC.